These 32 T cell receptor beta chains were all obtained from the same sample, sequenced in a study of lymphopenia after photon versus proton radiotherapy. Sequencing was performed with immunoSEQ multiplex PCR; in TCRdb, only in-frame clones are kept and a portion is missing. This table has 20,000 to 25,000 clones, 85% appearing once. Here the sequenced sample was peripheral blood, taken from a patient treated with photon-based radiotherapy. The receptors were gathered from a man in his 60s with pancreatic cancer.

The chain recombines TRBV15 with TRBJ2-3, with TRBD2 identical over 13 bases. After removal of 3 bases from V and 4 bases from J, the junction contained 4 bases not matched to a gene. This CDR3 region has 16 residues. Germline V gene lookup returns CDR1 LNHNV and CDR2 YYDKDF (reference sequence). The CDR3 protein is CATSRGLAGSADTQYF. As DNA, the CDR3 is TGTGCCACCAGCAGGGGACTAGCGGGGAGTGCAGATACGCAGTATTTT.

Written as DNA, the CDR3 is TGCGCCAGCAGCCAAGGTCCCGGGCGCCTAAGGGTCAGCTCCTACGAGCAGTACTTC. It is translated as CASSQGPGRLRVSSYEQYF. This chain connects TRBV4-1 to TRBJ2-7; D gene uncertain. The germline CDR1 and CDR2 sequences are MGHRA and YSYEKL. Trimming took off 1 base at V and 0 bases at J, with 22 bases between the two ends. The CDR3 is 19 amino acids.

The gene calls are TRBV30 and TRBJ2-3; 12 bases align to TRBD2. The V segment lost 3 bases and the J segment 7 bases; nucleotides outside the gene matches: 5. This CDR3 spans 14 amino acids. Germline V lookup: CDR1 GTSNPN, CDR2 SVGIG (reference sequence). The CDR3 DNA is TGTGCCTGGAGCCTAGCGGGGGGGATAAATACGCAGTATTTT. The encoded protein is CAWSLAGGINTQYF.

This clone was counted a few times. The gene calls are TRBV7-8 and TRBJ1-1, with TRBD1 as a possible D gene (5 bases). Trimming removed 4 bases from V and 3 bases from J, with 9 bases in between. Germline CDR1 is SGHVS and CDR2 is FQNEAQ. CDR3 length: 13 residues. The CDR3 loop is CASSSQAYTEAFF. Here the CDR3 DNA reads TGTGCCAGCAGCTCACAGGCTTACACTGAAGCTTTCTTT.

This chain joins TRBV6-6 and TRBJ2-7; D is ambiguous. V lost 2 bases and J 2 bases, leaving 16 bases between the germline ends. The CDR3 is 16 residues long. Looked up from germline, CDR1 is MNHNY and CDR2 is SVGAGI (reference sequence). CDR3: CASSYPDKNPTYEQYF. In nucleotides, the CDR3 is TGTGCCAGCAGTTACCCAGACAAAAACCCAACCTACGAGCAGTACTTC.

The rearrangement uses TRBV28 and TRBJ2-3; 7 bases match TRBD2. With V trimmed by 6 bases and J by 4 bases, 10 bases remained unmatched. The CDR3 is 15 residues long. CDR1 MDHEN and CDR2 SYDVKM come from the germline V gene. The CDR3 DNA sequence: TGTGCCAGCAGCCCAGCGGGAATTGAAGCAGATACGCAGTATTTT. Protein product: CASSPAGIEADTQYF.

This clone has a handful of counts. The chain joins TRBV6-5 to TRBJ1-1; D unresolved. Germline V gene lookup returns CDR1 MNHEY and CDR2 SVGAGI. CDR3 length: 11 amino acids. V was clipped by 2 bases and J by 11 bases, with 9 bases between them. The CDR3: CASSYLGRAFF. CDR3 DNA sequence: TGTGCCAGCAGTTACCTGGGTAGGGCTTTCTTT.

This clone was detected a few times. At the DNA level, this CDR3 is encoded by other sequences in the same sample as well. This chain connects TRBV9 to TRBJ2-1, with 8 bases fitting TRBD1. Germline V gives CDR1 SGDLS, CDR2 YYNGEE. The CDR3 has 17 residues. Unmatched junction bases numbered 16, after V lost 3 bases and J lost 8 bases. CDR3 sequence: CASSARGRKGITDEQFF. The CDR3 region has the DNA TGTGCCAGCAGCGCCAGGGGGCGGAAGGGAATCACCGATGAGCAGTTCTTC.

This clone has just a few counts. In DNA, the CDR3 is TGTGCCAGCAGCCTCCAAGCGACTAGGACCGCCACAGATACGCAGTATTTT. Its protein is CASSLQATRTATDTQYF. The chain employs TRBV7-2 and TRBJ2-3; a possible D gene is TRBD2 (6 bases). V was cut by 5 bases and J by 2 bases, with 20 bases left in between. Germline CDR1 is SGHTA and CDR2 is FQGNSA. This CDR3 is built from 17 residues.

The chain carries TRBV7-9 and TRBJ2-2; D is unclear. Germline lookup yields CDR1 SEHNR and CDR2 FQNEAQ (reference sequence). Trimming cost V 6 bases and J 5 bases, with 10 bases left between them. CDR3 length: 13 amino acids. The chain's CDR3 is CASRDKRTGELFF. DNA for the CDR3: TGTGCCAGCAGGGATAAGAGGACCGGGGAGCTGTTTTTT.

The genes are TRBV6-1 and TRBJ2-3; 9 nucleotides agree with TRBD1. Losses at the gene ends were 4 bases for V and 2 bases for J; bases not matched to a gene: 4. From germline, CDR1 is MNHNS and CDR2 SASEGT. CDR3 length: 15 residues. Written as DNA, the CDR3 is TGTGCCAGCAGTGTTCGGGACAGGGCCACAGATACGCAGTATTTT. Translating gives CASSVRDRATDTQYF.

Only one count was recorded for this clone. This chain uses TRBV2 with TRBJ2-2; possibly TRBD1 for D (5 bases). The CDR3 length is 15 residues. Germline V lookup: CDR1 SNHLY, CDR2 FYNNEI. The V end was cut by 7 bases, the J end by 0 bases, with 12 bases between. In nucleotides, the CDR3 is TGTGCCAGCACCAAGGGGCGAGCGAACACCGGGGAGCTGTTTTTT. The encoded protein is CASTKGRANTGELFF. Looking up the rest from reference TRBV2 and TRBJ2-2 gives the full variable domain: EPEVTQTPSHQVTQMGQEVILRCVPISNHLYFYWYRQILGQKVEFLVSFYNNEISEKSEIFDDQFSVERPDGSNFTLKIRSTKLEDSAMYFCASTKGRANTGELFFGEGSRLTVL.

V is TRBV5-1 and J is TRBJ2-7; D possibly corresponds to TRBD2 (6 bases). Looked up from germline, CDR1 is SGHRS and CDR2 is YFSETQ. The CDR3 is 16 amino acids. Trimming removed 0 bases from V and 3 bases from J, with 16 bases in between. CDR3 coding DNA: TGCGCCAGCAGCTTGGAGGCCGGCGGGGCCTACTACGAGCAGTACTTC. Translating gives CASSLEAGGAYYEQYF.

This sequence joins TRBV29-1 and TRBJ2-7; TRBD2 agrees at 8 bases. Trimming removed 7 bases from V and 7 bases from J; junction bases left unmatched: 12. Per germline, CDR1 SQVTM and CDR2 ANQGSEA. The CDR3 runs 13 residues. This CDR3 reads CSADGPGGGEQYF. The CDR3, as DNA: TGCAGCGCGGACGGACCCGGGGGGGGTGAGCAGTACTTC.

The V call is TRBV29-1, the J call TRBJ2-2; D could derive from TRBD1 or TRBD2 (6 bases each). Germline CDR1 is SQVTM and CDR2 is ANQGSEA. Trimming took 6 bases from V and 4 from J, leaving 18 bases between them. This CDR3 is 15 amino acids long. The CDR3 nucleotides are TGCAGCGTGGGGGGCAGTACCCCGAGCACCGGGGAGCTGTTTTTT. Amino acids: CSVGGSTPSTGELFF.

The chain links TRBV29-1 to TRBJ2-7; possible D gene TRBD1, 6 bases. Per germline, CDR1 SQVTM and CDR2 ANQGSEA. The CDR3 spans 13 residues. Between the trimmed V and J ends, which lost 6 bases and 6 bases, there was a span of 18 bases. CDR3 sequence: CSVVRQGIREQYF. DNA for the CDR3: TGCAGCGTGGTAAGGCAGGGGATTCGCGAGCAGTACTTC.

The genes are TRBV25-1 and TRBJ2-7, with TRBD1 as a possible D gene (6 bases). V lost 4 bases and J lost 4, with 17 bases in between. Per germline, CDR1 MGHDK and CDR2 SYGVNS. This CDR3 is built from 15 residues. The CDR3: CASSGWGPDPYEQYF. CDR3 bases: TGTGCCAGCAGTGGATGGGGGCCCGACCCTTACGAGCAGTACTTC.

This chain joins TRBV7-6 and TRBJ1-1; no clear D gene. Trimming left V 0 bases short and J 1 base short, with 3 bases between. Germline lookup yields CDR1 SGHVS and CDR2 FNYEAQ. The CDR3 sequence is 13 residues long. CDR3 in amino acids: CASSLAGNTEAFF. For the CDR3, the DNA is TGTGCCAGCAGCTTAGCAGGGAACACTGAAGCTTTCTTT. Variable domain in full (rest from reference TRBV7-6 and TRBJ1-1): GAGVSQSPRYKVTKRGQDVALRCDPISGHVSLYWYRQALGQGPEFLTYFNYEAQQDKSGLPNDRFSAERPEGSISTLTIQRTEQRDSAMYRCASSLAGNTEAFFGQGTRLTVV.

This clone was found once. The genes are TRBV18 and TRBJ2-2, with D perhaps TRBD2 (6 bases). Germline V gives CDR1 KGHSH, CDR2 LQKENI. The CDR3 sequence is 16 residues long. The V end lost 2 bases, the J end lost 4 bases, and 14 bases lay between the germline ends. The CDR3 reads CASSPFPSLATGELFF. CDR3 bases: TGTGCCAGCTCACCATTTCCGTCACTAGCCACCGGGGAGCTGTTTTTT.

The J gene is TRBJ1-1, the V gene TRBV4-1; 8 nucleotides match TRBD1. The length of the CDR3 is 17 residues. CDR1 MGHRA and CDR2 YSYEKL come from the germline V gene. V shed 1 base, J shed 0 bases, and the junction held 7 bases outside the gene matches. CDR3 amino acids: CASSQAAPGGLNTEAFF. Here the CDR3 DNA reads TGCGCCAGCAGCCAAGCAGCTCCAGGGGGCTTGAACACTGAAGCTTTCTTT.

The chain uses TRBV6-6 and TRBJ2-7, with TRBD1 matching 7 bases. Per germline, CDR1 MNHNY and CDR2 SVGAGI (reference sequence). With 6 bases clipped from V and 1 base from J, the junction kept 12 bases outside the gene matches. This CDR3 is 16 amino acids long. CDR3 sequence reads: CASRPLNLDRSYEQYF. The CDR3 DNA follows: TGTGCCAGCAGGCCACTGAACCTGGACAGGTCCTACGAGCAGTACTTC.

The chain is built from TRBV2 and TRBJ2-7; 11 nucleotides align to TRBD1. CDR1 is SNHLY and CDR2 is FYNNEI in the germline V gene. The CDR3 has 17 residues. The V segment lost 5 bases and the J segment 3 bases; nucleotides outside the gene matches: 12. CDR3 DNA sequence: TGTGCCAGCAGTCGGGACAGGGGGAGATTAAGATTCTACGAGCAGTACTTC. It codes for CASSRDRGRLRFYEQYF.

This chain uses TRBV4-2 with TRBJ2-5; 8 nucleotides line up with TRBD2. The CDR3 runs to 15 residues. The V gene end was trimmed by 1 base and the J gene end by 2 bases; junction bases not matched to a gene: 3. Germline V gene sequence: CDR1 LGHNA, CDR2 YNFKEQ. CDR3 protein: CASSQGGLGQETQYF. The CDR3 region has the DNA TGTGCCAGCAGCCAAGGGGGACTAGGACAAGAGACCCAGTACTTC.

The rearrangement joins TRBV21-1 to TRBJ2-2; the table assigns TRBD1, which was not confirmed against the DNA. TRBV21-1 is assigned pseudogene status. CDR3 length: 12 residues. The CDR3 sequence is CATLQGTGELFF. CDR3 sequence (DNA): TGTGCCACCCTACAGGGCACCGGGGAGCTGTTTTTT.

Written as DNA, the CDR3 is TGTGCCAGCAGCAGGGGGCGTACGAACACTGAAGCTTTCTTT. This codes for CASSRGRTNTEAFF. The V and J genes are TRBV5-5 and TRBJ1-1; TRBD1 matches 7 bases. V gave up 4 bases and J gave up 1 base; unmatched junction bases: 4. Germline lookup yields CDR1 SGHKS and CDR2 YYEKEE (reference sequence). CDR3 length: 14 amino acids.

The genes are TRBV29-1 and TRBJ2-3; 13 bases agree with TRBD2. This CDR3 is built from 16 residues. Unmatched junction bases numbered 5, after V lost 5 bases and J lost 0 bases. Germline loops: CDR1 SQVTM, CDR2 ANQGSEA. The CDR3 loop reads CSVRLAGGLSTDTQYF. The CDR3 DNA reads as TGCAGCGTTAGACTAGCGGGGGGTCTTAGCACAGATACGCAGTATTTT.

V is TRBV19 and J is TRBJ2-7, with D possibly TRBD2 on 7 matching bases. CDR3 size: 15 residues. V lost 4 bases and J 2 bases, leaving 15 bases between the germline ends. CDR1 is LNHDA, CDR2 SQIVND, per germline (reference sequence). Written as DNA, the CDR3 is TGTGCCAGTAGTAGGGGGGGACAACAGCCCTACGAGCAGTACTTC. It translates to CASSRGGQQPYEQYF.

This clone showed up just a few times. DNA for the CDR3: TGCGCCAGCAGCTTGGAAGGGGCCGGGGAGCTGTTTTTT. Its translation is CASSLEGAGELFF. The chain recombines TRBV5-1 with TRBJ2-2; possibly TRBD1 for D (5 bases). The CDR3 loop spans 13 amino acids. The germline V gene encodes CDR1 SGHRS and CDR2 YFSETQ. Trimming stripped 0 bases from V and 6 bases from J, with 6 bases between.

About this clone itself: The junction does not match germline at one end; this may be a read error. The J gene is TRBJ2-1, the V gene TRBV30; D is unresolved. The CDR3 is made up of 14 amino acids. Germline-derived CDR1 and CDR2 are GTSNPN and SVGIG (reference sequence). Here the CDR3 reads CAWSPWAPYNGQFF. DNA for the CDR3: TGTGCCTGGAGTCCCTGGGCCCCTTACAATGGGCAGTTCTTC.

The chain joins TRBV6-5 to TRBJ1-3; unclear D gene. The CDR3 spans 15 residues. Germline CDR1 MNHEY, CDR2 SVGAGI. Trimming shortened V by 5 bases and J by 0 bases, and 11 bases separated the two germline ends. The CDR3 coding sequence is TGTGCCAGCAGTCAAGAGACCAACTCTGGAAACACCATATATTTT. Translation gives CASSQETNSGNTIYF.

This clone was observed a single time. DNA for the CDR3: TGTGCCAGTAAAGGGGCTCTCGACACTGAAGCTTTCTTT. Its translation: CASKGALDTEAFF. J is TRBJ1-1 and V is TRBV19; possibly TRBD1 for D (5 bases). The CDR3 runs 13 residues. CDR1 LNHDA and CDR2 SQIVND come from the germline V gene (reference sequence). V lost 7 bases and J 3 bases, leaving 12 bases between the germline ends. Supplemented by reference TRBV19 and TRBJ1-1, the full variable domain reads DGGITQSPKYLFRKEGQNVTLSCEQNLNHDAMYWYRQDPGQGLRLIYYSQIVNDFQKGDIAEGYSVSREKKESFPLTVTSAQKNPTAFYLCASKGALDTEAFFGQGTRLTVV.

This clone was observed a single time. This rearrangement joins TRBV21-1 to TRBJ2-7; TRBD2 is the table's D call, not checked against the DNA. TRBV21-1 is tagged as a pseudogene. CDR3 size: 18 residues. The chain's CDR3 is CASSKASGLPFGSYEQYF. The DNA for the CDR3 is TGTGCCAGCAGCAAAGCCTCAGGCCTTCCCTTCGGGAGCTACGAGCAGTACTTC.